These T cell receptor beta chains were read from a single sample in a study of CD8 T cells in Susac syndrome. Using its own MiXCR run on the immunoSEQ multiplex PCR reads, TCRdb lists one record per CDR3 protein. The sample has fewer than 150,000 distinct CDR3 sequences; 90% to 95% are singletons. Sequencing was carried out using CD4+ T cells from PBMCs. The receptors originated from a human donor in good health. Both conserved end residues are trimmed from each CDR3. Fields, in order: J gene, V gene, CDR3 protein.

TRBJ2-6,TRBV5-4,ASSRDLNSGANVLI
TRBJ1-1,TRBV12-3/TRBV12-4,ASSRGTGSEAF
TRBJ2-3,TRBV9,ASSVMGGAQDTQY
TRBJ2-3,TRBV5-1,ASSLELGGRAGDTQY
TRBJ2-1,TRBV14,ASSQGNSVVHEQF
TRBJ2-1,TRBV29-1,SVSLAGGYNEQF
TRBJ2-2,TRBV18,ASSPRGSGTNTGELF
TRBJ1-4,TRBV29-1,SVMRGSLQNEKLF
TRBJ2-1,TRBV29-1,SVPPGTVYNEQF
TRBJ2-6,TRBV20-1,SVRGPLEANVLT
TRBJ2-3,TRBV19,ASSIAADRGSRVQY
TRBJ1-1,TRBV5-1,ASSVDRGSPQNTEAF
TRBJ2-3,TRBV9,ASSAPHQVPSTDTQY
TRBJ2-1,TRBV5-1,ASSPGQSYNEQF
TRBJ2-6,TRBV14,ASSPQSAGANVLT
TRBJ2-7,TRBV7-9,ASSLALSSYEQY
TRBJ2-7,TRBV3-1,ASSPRLAGGDEQY
TRBJ2-2,TRBV29-1,SVGRGTGELF
TRBJ2-7,TRBV3-1,ASSPPGLWDEQY
TRBJ1-5,TRBV19,ASSMARAASNQPQH
TRBJ2-1,TRBV29-1,SVVRPSGAHNEQF
TRBJ2-3,TRBV29-1,SVCLSTDTQY
TRBJ1-1,TRBV6-6,ASSLRQSNTEAF
TRBJ1-2,TRBV20-1,SARRGTTNYGYT
TRBJ1-5,TRBV19,ASSTNRGQPQH
TRBJ2-7,TRBV12-3/TRBV12-4,ASSKTSGAYEQY
TRBJ2-3,TRBV7-6,ASSVEPGTRGDTQY
TRBJ2-7,TRBV6-5,ASGSPSYEQY
TRBJ1-1,TRBV12-3/TRBV12-4,ASNDRGAAF
TRBJ2-2,TRBV27,ASTLSGTPPGELF
TRBJ1-1,TRBV6-6,ASRTGTTEAF
TRBJ2-7,TRBV2,ASSGTRGRHEQY
TRBJ2-7,TRBV11-2,ASSKLAGEGEQY
TRBJ2-7,TRBV12-3/TRBV12-4,ASNGPGSYEQY
TRBJ2-7,TRBV28,ASSLTLGGGVTEQY
TRBJ2-7,TRBV5-1,ASSPAEANPYEQY